A single sample gave rise to the 27 T cell receptor beta chains below, sequenced in a study of blood T cell repertoires in COVID-19. TCRdb's copy holds only in-frame clones and misses some; the assay was immunoSEQ multiplex PCR. Among about 260,000 clones listed, around nine tenths were seen once. The sample taken for sequencing was peripheral blood. The receptor set was obtained from a man younger than 40 with active or convalescent COVID-19.

This clone was seen once. V is TRBV9 and J is TRBJ2-3; TRBD2 matches at 9 bases. This CDR3 region has 14 residues. Trimming removed 2 bases from V and 6 bases from J; junction bases left unmatched: 4. Germline values: CDR1 SGDLS, CDR2 YYNGEE. DNA of the CDR3: TGTGCCAGCAGCGTTAGCGGGGGCGGGGATACGCAGTATTTT. Residues: CASSVSGGGDTQYF. Filled out from reference TRBV9 and TRBJ2-3, the complete variable domain reads DSGVTQTPKHLITATGQRVTLRCSPRSGDLSVYWYQQSLDQGLQFLIQYYNGEERAKGNILERFSAQQFPDLHSELNLSSLELGDSALYFCASSVSGGGDTQYFGPGTRLTVL.

The V and J genes are TRBV5-4 and TRBJ2-1; TRBD1 might be the D (5 bases). Deletions cut 0 bases from V and 0 bases from J, with 16 bases between. The CDR3 covers 18 residues. Germline V CDR1 and CDR2: SGHNT, YYREEE (reference sequence). The CDR3 protein is CASSLVPLGQSSYNEQFF. The CDR3 nucleotides are TGTGCCAGCAGCTTGGTCCCTCTGGGGCAGAGCTCCTACAATGAGCAGTTCTTC.

V is TRBV30 and J is TRBJ1-1; D remains unclear. CDR1 and CDR2 from the germline V gene are GTSNPN and SVGIG (reference sequence). There are 11 residues in the CDR3. V lost 5 bases and J 4 bases, leaving 8 bases between the germline ends. The CDR3 bases are TGTGCCTGGGACGGGTCCACTGAAGCTTTCTTT. Its protein is CAWDGSTEAFF.

CDR3 coding DNA: TGTGCCAGCAGCTTAACCACAGCCTACGAGCAGTACTTC. This sequence encodes CASSLTTAYEQYF. This chain uses TRBV11-3 with TRBJ2-7; D call uncertain. V lost 2 bases and J 2 bases, leaving 7 bases between the germline ends. Per the germline V gene, CDR1 is SGHNT and CDR2 is YENEEA. The CDR3 totals 13 residues.

This rearrangement joins TRBV30 to TRBJ2-5; no firm D call. The CDR3 sequence is 11 residues long. Per germline, CDR1 GTSNPN and CDR2 SVGIG (reference sequence). V dropped 3 bases and J dropped 5 bases, with 7 bases sitting between them. This CDR3 is CAWSPRETQYF. The CDR3 DNA sequence: TGTGCCTGGAGCCCGCGGGAGACCCAGTACTTC.

The CDR3 DNA is TGTGCCAGTAGTATAAAGGGACAGGGTCGTTTTCGGAACACTGAAGCTTTCTTT. It encodes CASSIKGQGRFRNTEAFF. This chain joins TRBV19 and TRBJ1-1, with 9 bases identical to TRBD1. The length of the CDR3 is 18 residues. V lost 2 bases to trimming and J lost 1 base; unmatched junction nucleotides: 11. CDR1 is LNHDA and CDR2 is SQIVND in the germline V gene (reference sequence). Looking up the rest from reference TRBV19 and TRBJ1-1 gives the full variable domain: DGGITQSPKYLFRKEGQNVTLSCEQNLNHDAMYWYRQDPGQGLRLIYYSQIVNDFQKGDIAEGYSVSREKKESFPLTVTSAQKNPTAFYLCASSIKGQGRFRNTEAFFGQGTRLTVV.

The rearrangement uses TRBV5-8 and TRBJ1-1, with 9 positions matching TRBD1. The CDR3 sequence is 13 residues long. After removal of 5 bases from V and 5 bases from J, the junction contained 4 bases not matched to a gene. Per the germline V gene, CDR1 is SGHTS and CDR2 is YDEGEE. The CDR3 is CASSLQGATEAFF. CDR3 sequence (DNA): TGTGCCAGCAGTCTACAGGGGGCGACTGAAGCTTTCTTT. Complete variable domain (other parts from reference TRBV5-8 and TRBJ1-1): EAGVTQSPTHLIKTRGQQATLRCSPISGHTSVYWYQQALGLGLQFLLWYDEGEERNRGNFPPRFSGRQFPNYSSELNVNALELEDSALYLCASSLQGATEAFFGQGTRLTVV.

The chain couples TRBV7-6 to TRBJ2-7; 7 bases fit TRBD1. The CDR3 length is 14 residues. Germline loops: CDR1 SGHVS, CDR2 FNYEAQ. V lost 2 bases, J lost 0 bases, and 1 base stayed unmatched. Here the CDR3 DNA reads TGTGCCAGCAGCTTATGGGACAGCTCCTACGAGCAGTACTTC. Encoded protein: CASSLWDSSYEQYF.

The gene calls are TRBV11-2 and TRBJ1-1; D is uncertain. The germline CDR1 and CDR2 sequences are SGHAT and FQNNGV. The V and J ends lost 5 bases and 2 bases respectively, with 12 bases between them. The CDR3 covers 14 residues. The CDR3 nucleotides are TGTGCCAGCAGCCCCGGCGGGGTTAACACTGAAGCTTTCTTT. Encoded protein: CASSPGGVNTEAFF.

The rearrangement joins TRBV10-3 to TRBJ2-5; maybe TRBD2 (6 bases). Trimming shortened V by 3 bases and J by 4 bases, and 15 bases separated the two germline ends. This CDR3 comprises 15 residues. Germline values: CDR1 ENHRY, CDR2 SYGVKD. The DNA for the CDR3 is TGTGCCATCAGTGACCCCACGGGGGACGGAGAGACCCAGTACTTC. Amino acid sequence: CAISDPTGDGETQYF.

The gene calls are TRBV29-1 and TRBJ1-2; D ambiguous. Germline-derived CDR1 and CDR2 are SQVTM and ANQGSEA. The CDR3 contains 13 residues. Trimming shortened V by 1 base and J by 6 bases, and 12 bases separated the two germline ends. The CDR3 bases are TGCAGCGTTGAAGGAGGGTCCAAGGATGGCTACACCTTC. This sequence encodes CSVEGGSKDGYTF.

V is TRBV18 and J is TRBJ2-6, with D possibly matching TRBD1 (5 bases). V was shortened by 1 base and J by 4 bases, with 11 bases between the two germline ends. Germline-derived CDR1 and CDR2 are KGHSH and LQKENI. This CDR3 region has 16 residues. CDR3 protein: CASSPLRVAGANVLTF. The CDR3 nucleotides are TGTGCCAGCTCACCACTCAGGGTAGCCGGGGCCAACGTCCTGACTTTC.

This chain connects TRBV30 to TRBJ2-2; TRBD2 might be the D (5 bases). The germline gives CDR1 GTSNPN, CDR2 SVGIG (reference sequence). CDR3 size: 15 residues. V lost 5 bases and J 6 bases, leaving 19 bases between the germline ends. The CDR3 DNA reads as TGTGCCTGGGAAGGGTCGGGGAGCAGGCCCGGGGAGCTGTTTTTT. This gives the protein CAWEGSGSRPGELFF.

The chain links TRBV7-9 to TRBJ1-6; TRBD1 is a possible D gene (5 bases). CDR1 SEHNR and CDR2 FQNEAQ come from the germline V gene (reference sequence). This CDR3 has 16 amino acids. Trimming took 1 base from V and 3 from J, leaving 10 bases between them. DNA of the CDR3: TGTGCCAGCAGCTTAGGCGCAGGGTTCTATAATTCACCCCTCCACTTT. As protein: CASSLGAGFYNSPLHF.

This rearrangement joins TRBV11-2 to TRBJ1-2; 12 nucleotides line up with TRBD1. The germline V gene has CDR1 SGHAT and CDR2 FQNNGV. The CDR3 sequence is 18 residues long. The V segment lost 5 bases and the J segment 0 bases; nucleotides outside the gene matches: 10. In DNA, the CDR3 is TGTGCCAGCAGCCTACCGGGACAGGGGGCTAGAGCTAACTATGGCTACACCTTC. It codes for CASSLPGQGARANYGYTF. The full variable domain, with the rest looked up from reference TRBV11-2 and TRBJ1-2, is EAGVAQSPRYKIIEKRQSVAFWCNPISGHATLYWYQQILGQGPKLLIQFQNNGVVDDSQLPKDRFSAERLKGVDSTLKIQPAKLEDSAVYLCASSLPGQGARANYGYTFGSGTRLTVV.

V gene TRBV5-4 combines with J gene TRBJ2-3, with 8 bases fitting TRBD2. CDR3 length: 17 amino acids. Losses at the gene ends were 4 bases for V and 6 bases for J; bases not matched to a gene: 16. CDR1 and CDR2 (germline): SGHNT, YYREEE (reference sequence). The CDR3 spells CASSRRIAGPRVDTQYF. DNA of the CDR3: TGTGCCAGCAGCAGGAGGATAGCGGGGCCCAGGGTCGATACGCAGTATTTT.

The V call is TRBV6-5, the J call TRBJ1-1; 8 nucleotides agree with TRBD1. Germline-derived CDR1 and CDR2 are MNHEY and SVGAGI. J lost 10 bases, V lost 2 bases, and 12 bases had no gene match. This CDR3 region has 15 residues. CDR3 nucleotide sequence: TGTGCCAGCAGTTACGGGGGACAGGCTCACTCCGGAGCTTTCTTT. Protein sequence: CASSYGGQAHSGAFF.

A few counts support this clone. The sample has other DNA sequences that encode this CDR3 too. The gene calls are TRBV11-2 and TRBJ1-1, with D uncertain. The CDR3 extends over 11 amino acids. The germline V gene encodes CDR1 SGHAT and CDR2 FQNNGV. Deletions cut 2 bases from V and 5 bases from J, with 3 bases between. CDR3 sequence (DNA): TGTGCCAGCAGCTTACGGACTGAAGCTTTCTTT. The encoded protein is CASSLRTEAFF.

V is TRBV12-5 and J is TRBJ1-2; TRBD1 matches at 8 bases. Germline V gene lookup returns CDR1 LGHNT and CDR2 FRNRAP. V lost 2 bases to trimming and J lost 5 bases; unmatched junction nucleotides: 16. This CDR3 is 18 amino acids long. The DNA for the CDR3 is TGTGCTAGTGGTTTGACCCGGACAGGGTGGTTCTATCGGTATGGCTACACCTTC. Protein sequence: CASGLTRTGWFYRYGYTF.

CDR3 sequence: CASSTGTGDRPQHF. The CDR3 nucleotides read TGTGCCAGTAGTACCGGGACAGGGGATAGACCCCAGCATTTT. The chain is built from TRBV19 and TRBJ1-5; TRBD1 matches 10 bases. CDR1 LNHDA and CDR2 SQIVND come from the germline V gene (reference sequence). Trimming removed 4 bases from V and 10 bases from J; junction bases left unmatched: 7. The CDR3 loop spans 14 amino acids.

This clone was seen once. The chain has TRBV4-3 and TRBJ2-3; D perhaps matches TRBD2 (7 bases). Germline CDR1 LGHNA, CDR2 YSLEER. The ends were cut back, 0 bases at V and 1 base at J, with 20 bases in the middle. This CDR3 has 19 residues. The CDR3 protein is CASSQDFSGGAIGTDTQYF. The CDR3 bases are TGCGCCAGCAGCCAAGATTTCAGTGGGGGGGCCATCGGCACAGATACGCAGTATTTT.

The chain combines TRBV9 with TRBJ2-2; unclear D gene. The germline gives CDR1 SGDLS, CDR2 YYNGEE. The V gene lost 0 bases and the J gene lost 0 bases, with 9 bases spanning the gap. This CDR3 spans 16 amino acids. DNA of the CDR3: TGTGCCAGCAGCGTAGCCAGCCTAGCGAACACCGGGGAGCTGTTTTTT. As protein: CASSVASLANTGELFF.

The V call is TRBV5-1, the J call TRBJ1-3; D gene ambiguous. The CDR3 runs 14 residues. The germline V gene encodes CDR1 SGHRS and CDR2 YFSETQ. Trimming pared 6 bases from V and 0 bases from J, leaving 10 bases between. DNA of the CDR3: TGCGCCAGCAAAGGCGGAGACTCTGGAAACACCATATATTTT. It translates to CASKGGDSGNTIYF.

This chain uses TRBV5-1 with TRBJ2-3; 8 nucleotides agree with TRBD1. The CDR3 is 16 residues long. J lost 4 bases, V lost 0 bases, and 7 bases had no gene match. From germline, CDR1 is SGHRS and CDR2 YFSETQ. The CDR3 DNA follows: TGCGCCAGCAGCTTGGTGGGACAGGATATTGCAGATACGCAGTATTTT. Translating it yields CASSLVGQDIADTQYF.

This chain links TRBV4-1 with TRBJ1-1; 7 bases agree with TRBD1. CDR1 is MGHRA and CDR2 is YSYEKL in the germline V gene. V lost 4 bases, J lost 1 base, and 9 bases stayed unmatched. The CDR3 spans 16 residues. The CDR3 reads CASSLSSAGGNTEAFF. DNA of the CDR3: TGCGCCAGCAGCCTGAGTTCGGCAGGGGGGAACACTGAAGCTTTCTTT.

V gene TRBV19 combines with J gene TRBJ1-1; 7 nucleotides match TRBD1. The CDR3 consists of 14 residues. V gave up 8 bases and J gave up 2 bases; unmatched junction bases: 8. CDR1 and CDR2 from the germline V gene are LNHDA and SQIVND (reference sequence). Here the CDR3 DNA reads TGTGCCAGTCAAGACAGGGCTCAAAACACTGAAGCTTTCTTT. As protein: CASQDRAQNTEAFF.

The CDR3 reads CASSLSERQGVASSGNTIYF. CDR3 DNA sequence: TGTGCCAGCAGCCTCTCGGAGCGGCAGGGGGTTGCCAGCTCTGGAAACACCATATATTTT. This sequence joins TRBV14 and TRBJ1-3; 7 nucleotides line up with TRBD1. The V and J ends lost 4 bases and 0 bases, in that order; junction bases with no gene match: 18. Germline V CDR1 and CDR2: SGHDN, FVKESK. The CDR3 length is 20 residues.